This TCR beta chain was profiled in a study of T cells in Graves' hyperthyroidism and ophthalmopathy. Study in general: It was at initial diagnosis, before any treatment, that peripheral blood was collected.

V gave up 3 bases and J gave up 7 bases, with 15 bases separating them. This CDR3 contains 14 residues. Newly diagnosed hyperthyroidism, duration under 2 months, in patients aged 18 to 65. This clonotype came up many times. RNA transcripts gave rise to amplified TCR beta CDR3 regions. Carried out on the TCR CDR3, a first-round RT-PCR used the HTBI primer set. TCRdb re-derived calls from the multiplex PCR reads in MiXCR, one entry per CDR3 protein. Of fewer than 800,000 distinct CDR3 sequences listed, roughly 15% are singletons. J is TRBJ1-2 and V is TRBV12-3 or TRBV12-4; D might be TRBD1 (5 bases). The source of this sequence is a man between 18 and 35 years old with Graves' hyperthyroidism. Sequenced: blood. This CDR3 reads CASSFGAGLLGYTF. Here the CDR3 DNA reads TGTGCCAGCAGTTTCGGGGCAGGGCTCCTTGGCTACACCTTC.